The 19 T cell receptor beta chains below come from one sample, sequenced in a study of human T cells and chemical hapten exposure. TCRdb passed the RACE reads through MiXCR, listing each CDR3 protein once. The repertoire holds some 82,000 distinct CDR3 sequences, with about 6.6% as singletons. Time point denoted: patch test 2, 6 weeks after DPC sensitization. Documented treatment: therapeutic diphenylcyclopropenone sensitization with weekly scalp DPC. Specimen: whole blood, collected in connection with sensitization to the hapten diphenylcyclopropenone (DPC). The origin of the receptors is a woman between 25 and 40 years old with alopecia areata. Some clones in this sample may be carry-over from other donors' samples.

This clonotype was seen repeatedly, ten times or more. The J gene is TRBJ1-2, the V gene TRBV6-5; perhaps TRBD1 as D (5 bases). Germline V gene data show CDR1 as MNHEY and CDR2 as SVGAGI. This CDR3 is built from 13 residues. Deletions cut 1 base from V and 8 bases from J, with 11 bases between. The CDR3 spells CASSYLGPGGYTF. CDR3 nucleotide sequence: TGTGCCAGCAGTTACTTGGGGCCGGGGGGCTACACCTTC.

This clonotype occurred many times. The rearrangement links TRBV30 to TRBJ1-6; D remains unclear. Trimming took 4 bases from V and 7 from J, leaving 11 bases between them. The CDR3 sequence is 13 residues long. Germline-derived CDR1 and CDR2 are GTSNPN and SVGIG (reference sequence). The DNA of the CDR3 is TGTGCCTGGACTGGCCTCGGCAATTCACCCCTCCACTTT. It yields the protein CAWTGLGNSPLHF.

About this clonotype itself: One end of the junction fails to match germline, which may point to a read error. The rearrangement joins TRBV7-6 to TRBJ1-4; 7 bases match TRBD1. This CDR3 is built from 18 residues. CDR1 and CDR2 from the germline V gene are SGHVS and FNYEAQ. CDR3 protein: CASRLVPLLQGNNEKLFF. Here the CDR3 DNA reads TGTGCCAGCAGATTAGTTCCGTTATTACAGGGGAATAATGAAAAACTGTTTTTT.

This clonotype has more than one count but fewer than ten. The CDR3 reads CSVGQSGANVLTF. DNA for the CDR3: TGCAGCGTTGGACAGTCTGGGGCCAACGTCCTGACTTTC. This chain uses TRBV29-1 with TRBJ2-6, with a weak D call TRBD1 (5 bases). V shed 4 bases and J shed 1 base, with 5 bases lying between them. The germline V gene has CDR1 SQVTM and CDR2 ANQGSEA. The length of the CDR3 is 13 residues.

This clonotype was seen repeatedly, ten times or more. The genes are TRBV6-5 and TRBJ2-7; 8 nucleotides agree with TRBD2. The trim removed 4 bases at V and 1 base at J, leaving 6 bases unmatched. The CDR3 consists of 15 residues. The germline V gene has CDR1 MNHEY and CDR2 SVGAGI. CDR3 sequence reads: CASSLGGGLSYEQYF. Here the CDR3 DNA reads TGTGCCAGCAGTTTAGGCGGGGGGCTTTCCTACGAGCAGTACTTC.

The chain joins TRBV18 to TRBJ1-1; 7 bases agree with TRBD1. The CDR3 has 16 residues. J was trimmed by 3 bases and V by 3 bases; bases with no gene match: 10. Germline CDR1 KGHSH, CDR2 LQKENI. CDR3 DNA sequence: TGTGCCAGCTCACCTTCGACAGGGCGGGGGTACACTGAAGCTTTCTTT. Its protein is CASSPSTGRGYTEAFF.

This clonotype was recorded a few times. CDR3 amino acids: CASSSPGLARNEQFF. CDR3 sequence (DNA): TGTGCCAGCAGTTCGCCCGGACTAGCGAGAAATGAGCAGTTCTTC. J is TRBJ2-1 and V is TRBV12-3 or TRBV12-4; 9 bases align to TRBD2. There are 15 residues in the CDR3. Trimming took 4 bases from V and 7 from J; bases not matched to a gene: 8.

The sample holds a few counts of this clonotype. V is TRBV7-2 and J is TRBJ2-1; D unclear. The CDR3 consists of 11 residues. Germline CDR1 and CDR2: SGHTA and FQGNSA. Between the trimmed V and J ends, which lost 4 bases and 7 bases, there was a span of 5 bases. CDR3 amino acids: CASSWINEQFF. DNA for the CDR3: TGTGCCAGCAGCTGGATAAATGAGCAGTTCTTC.

There are many counts of this clonotype. The chain employs TRBV29-1 and TRBJ1-1; the D is unclear. Trimming took 3 bases from V and 6 from J, leaving 5 bases between them. The CDR3 is made up of 10 amino acids. Per germline, CDR1 SQVTM and CDR2 ANQGSEA. CDR3: CSVDLSEAFF. CDR3 DNA sequence: TGCAGCGTTGATCTGTCTGAAGCTTTCTTT.

At least ten counts were recorded for this clonotype. The chain links TRBV15 to TRBJ1-5; D is unresolved. The CDR3 is 15 amino acids. Germline V gives CDR1 LNHNV, CDR2 YYDKDF (reference sequence). V lost 0 bases, J lost 0 bases, and 6 bases lay in between. The CDR3 reads CATSREGYSNQPQHF. CDR3 DNA: TGTGCCACCAGCAGAGAAGGTTATAGCAATCAGCCCCAGCATTTT.

The chain carries TRBV19 and TRBJ1-2; no reliable D call. Per the germline V gene, CDR1 is LNHDA and CDR2 is SQIVND (reference sequence). The V end lost 7 bases, the J end lost 4 bases, and 13 bases lay between the germline ends. The CDR3 extends over 13 amino acids. The CDR3 spells CASKPGVTYGYTF. In DNA form, the CDR3 reads TGTGCCAGTAAGCCCGGCGTTACCTATGGCTACACCTTC.

This clonotype appeared many times. The chain joins TRBV7-9 to TRBJ2-7; D is possibly TRBD1 (5 bases). CDR3 length: 14 residues. The germline V gene encodes CDR1 SEHNR and CDR2 FQNEAQ (reference sequence). V gave up 5 bases and J gave up 2 bases, with 13 bases separating them. The CDR3 coding sequence is TGTGCCAGCAGCCTTACTACAGGACCCTACGAGCAGTACTTC. Translating it yields CASSLTTGPYEQYF.

This chain links TRBV5-1 with TRBJ1-3; 9 nucleotides align to TRBD1. This CDR3 has 16 residues. J was trimmed by 2 bases and V by 4 bases; bases with no gene match: 7. The germline CDR1 and CDR2 sequences are SGHRS and YFSETQ. CDR3 sequence: CASSKGQGTPGNTIYF. CDR3 nucleotide sequence: TGCGCCAGCAGCAAGGGACAGGGCACCCCTGGAAACACCATATATTTT.

This clonotype occurred many times. In DNA form, the CDR3 reads TGCAGCGCCACCCATAGGGGCGGCGGCTACACCTTC. The encoded protein is CSATHRGGGYTF. The chain joins TRBV29-1 to TRBJ1-2, with D possibly TRBD1 on 5 matching bases. CDR3 length equals 12 residues. CDR1 and CDR2 from the germline V gene are SQVTM and ANQGSEA. V lost 7 bases and J lost 8, with 17 bases in between.

There are many counts of this clonotype. The chain recombines TRBV6-5 with TRBJ2-1, with D maybe TRBD2 (5 bases). V was shortened by 4 bases and J by 6 bases, with 13 bases between the two germline ends. The CDR3 is made up of 14 amino acids. Germline V CDR1 and CDR2: MNHEY, SVGAGI. The CDR3 region has the DNA TGTGCCAGCAGTTTCAGACTACAAGTCAATGAGCAGTTCTTC. Translated, it gives CASSFRLQVNEQFF.

In this sample, this clonotype turned up many times. The V call is TRBV11-2, the J call TRBJ2-3; 8 bases map to TRBD2. This CDR3 is built from 18 residues. Germline CDR1 reads SGHAT; CDR2 reads FQNNGV. Trimming removed 3 bases from V and 1 base from J; junction bases left unmatched: 12. CDR3 nucleotide sequence: TGTGCCAGCAGCTTCGTAGCTGGGGGACTAGGGGGCACAGATACGCAGTATTTT. Its protein product is CASSFVAGGLGGTDTQYF.

The CDR3 DNA reads as TGTGCCAGTAGTATAAGGGAGAATTCACCCCTCCACTTT. Translated: CASSIRENSPLHF. This chain uses TRBV19 with TRBJ1-6; D is unclear. The V gene lost 2 bases and the J gene lost 7 bases, with 6 bases spanning the gap. This CDR3 has 13 amino acids. The germline CDR1 and CDR2 sequences are LNHDA and SQIVND (reference sequence).

This clonotype has a handful of counts. V is TRBV7-9 and J is TRBJ2-3; weak D call: TRBD2 (7 bases). V lost 0 bases to trimming and J lost 4 bases, with 11 bases between them. Germline values: CDR1 SEHNR, CDR2 FQNEAQ (reference sequence). The CDR3 has 15 residues. CDR3 sequence: CASSLAGGPADTQYF. The CDR3 nucleotides read TGTGCCAGCAGCTTAGCGGGGGGGCCTGCAGATACGCAGTATTTT.

The CDR3 reads CATKTGFGNQPQHF. CDR3 DNA: TGTGCCACCAAGACAGGGTTCGGCAATCAGCCCCAGCATTTT. The rearrangement links TRBV6-5 to TRBJ1-5; 7 nucleotides match TRBD1. V lost 10 bases, J lost 2 bases, and 8 bases stayed unmatched. The CDR3 length is 14 residues. Germline-derived CDR1 and CDR2 are MNHEY and SVGAGI.